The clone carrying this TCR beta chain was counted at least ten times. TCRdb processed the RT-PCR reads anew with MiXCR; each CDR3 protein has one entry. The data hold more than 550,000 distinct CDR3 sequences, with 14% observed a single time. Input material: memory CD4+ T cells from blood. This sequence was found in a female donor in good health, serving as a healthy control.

The CDR3 nucleotides are TGTGCCAGCAGGGCACAGGTTTGGAATGAGCAGTTCTTC. Its translation is CASRAQVWNEQFF. The gene calls are TRBV2 and TRBJ2-1, with D possibly matching TRBD1 (5 bases). CDR3 size: 13 residues. Germline V gives CDR1 SNHLY, CDR2 FYNNEI. Trimming cost V 6 bases and J 7 bases, with 13 bases left between them.